Presented here are 8 T cell receptor beta chains from one specimen sequenced in a study of regulatory T cells in long-lasting Graves disease. The TCR beta library used iRepertoire HTBI primers with Arm-PCR amplification of CDR3. MiXCR, run by TCRdb on the multiplex PCR reads, gives a single entry per CDR3 protein. The table shows 350,000 to 550,000 distinct CDR3 sequences, with 12% to 15% occurring only once. Described time point: newly diagnosed GD, antithyroid drugs for less than 3 months. Extracted RNA from PBMCs served as the source of the TCR library. This sample was also put to use in a study of T cells in Graves' hyperthyroidism and ophthalmopathy.

The sample in question was peripheral blood mononuclear cells (PBMCs), obtained at new diagnosis, from a patient treated with antithyroid drugs. These receptors all come from a woman aged 45-65 years with Graves disease.

This clonotype was picked up many times. The chain has TRBV6-5 and TRBJ2-7; no clear D gene. The CDR3 is 14 residues long. Trimming cost V 0 bases and J 3 bases, with 9 bases left between them. Germline CDR1 MNHEY, CDR2 SVGAGI. In nucleotides, the CDR3 is TGTGCCAGCAGTTACTCTTCGGCTAGCTACGAGCAGTACTTC. It yields the protein CASSYSSASYEQYF.

This clonotype was observed many times. CDR3 region: CASSLGTSGVWDEQFF. The CDR3 DNA is TGTGCCAGCAGTTTAGGGACTAGCGGGGTCTGGGATGAGCAGTTCTTC. The V gene is TRBV28, the J gene TRBJ2-1; 13 bases map to TRBD2. The CDR3 covers 16 residues. CDR1 MDHEN and CDR2 SYDVKM come from the germline V gene. J gave up 8 bases and V 2 bases, and 6 bases lay outside the gene matches.

The V and J genes are TRBV6-1 and TRBJ2-2; 8 bases map to TRBD1. Germline CDR1 is MNHNS and CDR2 is SASEGT. V dropped 5 bases and J dropped 6; count of bases not matched to a gene: 8. There are 15 residues in the CDR3. Here the CDR3 reads CASSRPGQAPGELFF. As DNA, the CDR3 is TGTGCCAGCAGTAGACCGGGACAGGCTCCCGGGGAGCTGTTTTTT.

This chain links TRBV30 with TRBJ1-5; unclear D gene. The V end lost 2 bases, the J end lost 2 bases, and 16 bases lay between the germline ends. This CDR3 has 16 amino acids. CDR1 GTSNPN and CDR2 SVGIG come from the germline V gene (reference sequence). The CDR3 region is CAWSLEQQTRNQPQHF. The DNA for the CDR3 is TGTGCCTGGAGTCTCGAACAGCAAACCCGCAATCAGCCCCAGCATTTT.

This clonotype was seen repeatedly, ten times or more. The gene calls are TRBV7-9 and TRBJ2-3; 11 nucleotides line up with TRBD2. V gave up 3 bases and J gave up 6 bases; unmatched junction bases: 2. The CDR3 sequence is 14 residues long. From germline, CDR1 is SEHNR and CDR2 FQNEAQ (reference sequence). The CDR3 nucleotides read TGTGCCAGCAGCTTGACTAGCGGGGTCGATACGCAGTATTTT. Translated: CASSLTSGVDTQYF.

This clonotype was found a few times. This may be a read error, as it is one base from a much larger clone. V and J are TRBV3-1 and TRBJ2-1; a weak D match, TRBD1 (7 bases). The J call may be mistaken, given a closer DNA end match to TRBJ2-5. The V gene's germline CDR1 is LGHDT and CDR2 YNNKEL (reference sequence). This CDR3 contains 14 residues. This chain's CDR3 is CAISRSQGTETQYF. CDR3 nucleotide sequence: TGTGCCATCAGCCGATCACAGGGGACTGAGACCCAGTACTTC.

V usage is TRBV29-1 and J usage is TRBJ1-1; possible D gene TRBD1, 5 bases. V lost 4 bases, J lost 7 bases, and 22 bases lay in between. This CDR3 is built from 15 residues. Germline V CDR1 and CDR2: SQVTM, ANQGSEA. This chain's CDR3 is CSVGGFPDGEFEAFF. CDR3 coding DNA: TGCAGCGTTGGGGGCTTTCCGGACGGTGAGTTTGAAGCTTTCTTT.

Many counts were recorded for this clonotype. The J gene is TRBJ1-1, the V gene TRBV12-3 or TRBV12-4; 9 bases align to TRBD1. The CDR3 covers 18 residues. With 3 bases clipped from V and 0 bases from J, the junction kept 11 bases outside the gene matches. CDR3 loop: CASSFWVGTGSMNTEAFF. The CDR3 DNA reads TGTGCCAGCAGTTTCTGGGTCGGGACAGGGTCCATGAACACTGAAGCTTTCTTT.